This T cell receptor beta chain was recorded in a study of blood T cell dynamics during melanoma immunotherapy. The study, taken as a whole, reports: Disease-control patients' PBMC repertoires became either more clonal or more diverse at W3.

TCRdb keeps only in-frame clones here, not all; method: immunoSEQ multiplex PCR. The sample records 10,000 to 12,000 clones, roughly 80% being singletons. A single count supports this clone. Its target is not known. Time point: week 3, after first cycle of checkpoint inhibitor. This CDR3 region has 13 residues. The germline V gene encodes CDR1 ENHRY and CDR2 SYGVKD. V lost 4 bases to trimming and J lost 2 bases, with 6 bases between them. The chain employs TRBV10-3 and TRBJ1-5; unclear D gene. Sequencing used blood, obtained from a patient treated with checkpoint blockade. The source is a human donor with melanoma. CDR3 DNA: TGTGCCATCAGTGGACGGGGCAATCAGCCCCAGCATTTT. Translating gives CAISGRGNQPQHF.